This T cell receptor (beta chain) came from a study of blood T cell repertoires in COVID-19. Study-level background: Spain, Italy and the United States supplied samples that represented acute and convalescent COVID-19. Sample material is recorded as cDNA or gDNA derived from T cells, B-cell-depleted T cells, or PBMCs.

The authors' processing: Quantification of nucleated cells was approximated via reference gene primer amplification. Some clones are missing from TCRdb's copy, which holds only in-frame ones; the method was immunoSEQ multiplex PCR. That table supplies the V and J calls and clone size; D and trimming were determined from the DNA. The repertoire includes about 80,000 clones, over 80% of them detected once, and around 9% sits in the top ten. V was pared by 4 bases and J by 1 base, with 13 bases between. The germline CDR1 and CDR2 sequences are MGHRA and YSYEKL. This CDR3 region has 15 residues. This sequence joins TRBV4-1 and TRBJ2-5; D might be TRBD1 (6 bases). Sequencing was done on a sample of peripheral blood. The sequence was obtained from a human donor in a cohort sampled during active COVID-19. CDR3 sequence: CASSRGDRRQETQYF. In nucleotides, the CDR3 is TGCGCCAGCAGCCGGGGTGACAGGCGCCAAGAGACCCAGTACTTC.